This is a list of T cell receptor beta chains from one sample in a study of shared clonotypes between healthy human individuals. TCRdb's table, derived via immunoSEQ multiplex PCR, lists solely in-frame clones and lacks some. The data contain over 1.4 million clones, roughly 96% of them singletons. Sequencing input: naive CD4+ T cells sorted from blood. The receptor source for this set is a man aged 25 to 45 in good health. Each CDR3 is given with its conserved first and last residue. The D gene is left open where the match is weak. Expanded clones are given a class, and other clones once, few, many or no size at all.

V	J	D	size	DNA	CDR3
TRBV5-5	TRBJ2-7	.	.	TGTGCCAGCAGCCATACTAGCTACGAGCAGTACTTC	CASSHTSYEQYF
TRBV5-1	TRBJ1-5	.	.	TGCGCCAGCAGGTTTGGTGAGGTCTTTCCCGTAAACTCCGATTTT	CASRFGEVFPVNSDF
TRBV28	TRBJ1-1	.	.	TGTGCCAGCAGTTCACCCACTTGGCGGGAGGGGGAAGCTTTCTTT	CASSSPTWREGEAFF
TRBV7-9	TRBJ1-1	.	once	TGTGCCAGCAGCCAACGGGAGAACACTGAAGCTTTCTTT	CASSQRENTEAFF
TRBV27	TRBJ2-1	.	.	TGTGCCAGCAGTTTATCTCACTACCGGCGCTCCTACAATGAGCAGTTCTTC	CASSLSHYRRSYNEQFF
TRBV7-2	TRBJ2-7	.	.	TGTGCCAGCAGCCCAGGAGGGGCGGGAAGAATGTGGGAGCAGTACTTC	CASSPGGAGRMWEQYF
TRBV28	TRBJ2-7	.	.	TGTGCCAGCAGTCCTTGGGACGACGTCTCCTACGAGCAGTACTTC	CASSPWDDVSYEQYF
TRBV5-6	TRBJ2-5	.	.	TGTGCCAGCAGCCCGGCGACGAGCCAAGAGACCCAGTACTTC	CASSPATSQETQYF
TRBV21-1	TRBJ1-1	.	.	TGTGCCAGCAGCGCTCGAGGTCCCAGGGAGAACACTGAAGCTTTCTTT	CASSARGPRENTEAFF
TRBV10-1	TRBJ1-4	TRBD1	.	TGCGCCAGCAGCGAAGACAGGGGGCCGAATGAAAAACTGTTTTTT	CASSEDRGPNEKLFF
TRBV5-1	TRBJ2-5	.	.	TGCGCCAGCAGCTTGGCAGGGTTAGAGACCCAGTACTTC	CASSLAGLETQYF
TRBV7-3	TRBJ2-1	TRBD2	.	TGTGCCAGCAGCCCCCGCGCGGGGGGCTCCAATGAGCAGTTCTTC	CASSPRAGGSNEQFF
TRBV2	TRBJ2-7	.	.	TGTGCCAGCAGTGTTCAATCTCGCTACTACGAGCAGTACTTC	CASSVQSRYYEQYF
TRBV11-3	TRBJ2-7	.	.	TGTGCCAGCAGCTTAGGGAGGGCCAACTACGAGCAGTACTTC	CASSLGRANYEQYF
TRBV7-8	TRBJ1-5	TRBD1	.	TGTGCCAGCAGCTTAGACGGGACAGGGTTTCAGCCCCAGCATTTT	CASSLDGTGFQPQHF
TRBV15	TRBJ2-5	.	.	TGTGCCACCAGCAGAGGGAAAGAGACCCAGTACTTC	CATSRGKETQYF
TRBV5-1	TRBJ2-3	TRBD2	.	TGCGCCAGCAGCTTGGCCGGTAGCGGGGTAGCAGATACGCAGTATTTT	CASSLAGSGVADTQYF
TRBV15	TRBJ2-7	TRBD2	few	TGTGCCACCAGCAGGCTAGCGGGATACGAGCAGTACTTC	CATSRLAGYEQYF
TRBV27	TRBJ2-1	TRBD2	.	TGTGCCAGCGCCCTGGGAGCGGGAGGGCCGATCTCCTACAATGAGCAGTTCTTC	CASALGAGGPISYNEQFF
TRBV9	TRBJ1-3	.	.	TGTGCCAGCAGCGTAGAGATTCTAAACACCATATATTTT	CASSVEILNTIYF
TRBV7-6	TRBJ2-7	.	.	TGTGCCAGCAGCTTCTCCGGGACTGGTGGATACGAGCAGTACTTC	CASSFSGTGGYEQYF
TRBV28	TRBJ2-1	TRBD2	.	TGTGCCAGCAGTAGGAGGGAGGGCAGAAGCTCCTACAATGAGCAGTTCTTC	CASSRREGRSSYNEQFF
TRBV28	TRBJ1-1	TRBD1	.	TGTGCCAGCAGTTTAAAAACCTCAGGGACAGATGAAGCTTTCTTT	CASSLKTSGTDEAFF
TRBV2	TRBJ2-4	.	.	TGTGCCACCATGGGGGTAGCCAAAAACATTCAGTACTTC	CATMGVAKNIQYF
TRBV11-1	TRBJ2-7	.	.	TGTGCCAGCAGCTTAGGATGGAGTATTGGCGGACAATCCTACGAGCAGTACTTC	CASSLGWSIGGQSYEQYF
TRBV5-1	TRBJ2-3	.	.	TGCGCCAGCAGCTTGGCAGGGGCATCTAGCACAGATACGCAGTATTTT	CASSLAGASSTDTQYF
TRBV9	TRBJ2-3	.	.	TGTGCCAGCAGCGTAGTTGATCTAGGGGCAGATACGCAGTATTTT	CASSVVDLGADTQYF
TRBV5-1	TRBJ2-1	.	.	TGCGCCTGTTCCCCTCGGTGGGAGAAGTTCAATGAGCAGTTCTTC	CACSPRWEKFNEQFF
TRBV5-6	TRBJ2-7	TRBD1	.	TGTGCCAGCAGCCCTGGAACAGGGGTCCTCTACGAGCAGTACTTC	CASSPGTGVLYEQYF
TRBV10-3	TRBJ2-3	TRBD2	.	TGTGCCATCAGTGAGTCGGCGGCTAGCGGGACACTTGGTGATACGCAGTATTTT	CAISESAASGTLGDTQYF
TRBV6-1	TRBJ1-2	TRBD1	.	TGTGCCAGCAGTGAAGGGGACAGCACGATCTATGGCTACACCTTC	CASSEGDSTIYGYTF
TRBV5-1	TRBJ1-1	.	.	TGCGCCAGCAGCCGGGGGTTTGACACTGAAGCTTTCTTT	CASSRGFDTEAFF
TRBV9	TRBJ1-1	.	.	TGTGCCAGCAGCCCCGCGGGGAGTGTGAACACTGAAGCTTTCTTT	CASSPAGSVNTEAFF
TRBV4-2	TRBJ2-3	.	.	TGTGCCAGCAGAAGGCGGAGCACAGATACGCAGTATTTT	CASRRRSTDTQYF
TRBV6-6	TRBJ2-7	.	.	TGTGCCAGCAGTAAAGGGCCTACGACCTACTTC	CASSKGPTTYF
TRBV5-1	TRBJ2-3	.	once	TGCGCCAGCAGCTTCGCTCTTAGCACAGATACGCAGTATTTT	CASSFALSTDTQYF